The 31 T cell receptor beta chains below all came from one sample that was sequenced in a study of blood T cell repertoires in COVID-19. Assay: immunoSEQ multiplex PCR; the TCRdb copy retains only in-frame clones and omits some. The sample holds roughly 88,000 clones, roughly nine tenths seen once. The sample consisted of peripheral blood. The receptors stem from a woman in her fifties or sixties with COVID-19, enrolled during active disease.

V and J are TRBV4-2 and TRBJ1-1; unclear D gene. CDR3 size: 12 residues. Between the trimmed V and J ends, which lost 3 bases and 1 base, there was a span of 3 bases. The germline CDR1 and CDR2 sequences are LGHNA and YNFKEQ. The CDR3 sequence: CASSHRNTEAFF. CDR3 DNA: TGTGCCAGCAGCCACCGGAACACTGAAGCTTTCTTT.

The J gene is TRBJ1-6, the V gene TRBV10-3; D may be TRBD1 (6 bases). CDR3 length: 16 residues. V dropped 2 bases and J dropped 7 bases, with 15 bases sitting between them. CDR1 is ENHRY, CDR2 SYGVKD, per germline. CDR3 sequence (DNA): TGTGCCATCAGTGAGACATCCGGGGGGACAAATTCACCCCTCCACTTT. This gives the protein CAISETSGGTNSPLHF.

This clone was counted between two and nine times. CDR3 in amino acids: CARSEKPPGQYYSGANVLTF. CDR3 DNA: TGTGCCAGAAGCGAGAAGCCACCGGGACAGTACTACTCTGGGGCCAACGTCCTGACTTTC. The V and J genes are TRBV5-3 and TRBJ2-6, with TRBD1 identical over 7 bases. TRBV5-3 is designated an ORF whose function remains uncertain. The CDR3 is 20 amino acids. V gave up 4 bases and J gave up 0 bases; unmatched junction bases: 16.

V usage is TRBV28 and J usage is TRBJ1-3, with 7 bases lining up with TRBD1. This CDR3 region has 14 residues. CDR1 and CDR2 from the germline V gene are MDHEN and SYDVKM. The V and J ends lost 7 bases and 3 bases, in that order; junction bases with no gene match: 6. The DNA of the CDR3 is TGTGCCAGCACCCTCGACAGGGATGGAAACACCATATATTTT. Translating it yields CASTLDRDGNTIYF.

The chain employs TRBV5-4 and TRBJ1-2; D remains unclear. Germline CDR1 SGHNT, CDR2 YYREEE (reference sequence). Deletions cut 2 bases from V and 6 bases from J, with 8 bases between. This CDR3 is built from 12 residues. The CDR3 sequence is CASSFDEDGYTF. CDR3 bases: TGTGCCAGCAGCTTTGATGAGGATGGCTACACCTTC.

The V call is TRBV5-1, the J call TRBJ2-7; weak D call: TRBD1 (5 bases). The CDR3 spans 14 residues. Germline V gene data show CDR1 as SGHRS and CDR2 as YFSETQ. Between the trimmed V and J ends, which lost 4 bases and 1 base, there was a span of 12 bases. The CDR3 bases are TGCGCCAGCAGCGGGCAGGGTGGATCCTACGAGCAGTACTTC. This sequence encodes CASSGQGGSYEQYF. Together with reference TRBV5-1 and TRBJ2-7, the CDR3 gives the full variable domain: KAGVTQTPRYLIKTRGQQVTLSCSPISGHRSVSWYQQTPGQGLQFLFEYFSETQRNKGNFPGRFSGRQFSNSRSEMNVSTLELGDSALYLCASSGQGGSYEQYFGPGTRLTVT.

The chain joins TRBV9 to TRBJ2-5; 12 bases match TRBD2. Trimming at V came to 4 bases and at J to 3 bases, leaving 10 bases not matched to a gene. The V gene's germline CDR1 is SGDLS and CDR2 YYNGEE. This CDR3 has 17 residues. The CDR3 sequence: CASSSKGLAGTKETQYF. The CDR3 region has the DNA TGTGCCAGCAGCTCAAAAGGACTAGCGGGGACTAAAGAGACCCAGTACTTC.

The J gene is TRBJ2-7, the V gene TRBV7-9; a possible D gene is TRBD2 (5 bases). The CDR3 runs 13 residues. The V gene's germline CDR1 is SEHNR and CDR2 FQNEAQ (reference sequence). V was pared by 5 bases and J by 4 bases, with 12 bases between. CDR3 coding DNA: TGTGCCAGCAGCCCGCGGCGAGGGTACGAGCAGTACTTC. Its protein is CASSPRRGYEQYF. The variable domain in full, with the rest retrieved from reference TRBV7-9 and TRBJ2-7, is DTGVSQNPRHKITKRGQNVTFRCDPISEHNRLYWYRQTLGQGPEFLTYFQNEAQLEKSRLLSDRFSAERPKGSFSTLEIQRTEQGDSAMYLCASSPRRGYEQYFGPGTRLTVT.

The J gene is TRBJ1-1, the V gene TRBV7-2, with no clear D. The germline V and J ends were trimmed by 3 bases and 0 bases, with 5 bases remaining between them. This CDR3 contains 13 residues. CDR1 and CDR2 from the germline V gene are SGHTA and FQGNSA. The CDR3, as DNA: TGTGCCAGCAGCTTTACTTTGAACACTGAAGCTTTCTTT. Its translation: CASSFTLNTEAFF.

The chain has TRBV7-6 and TRBJ1-3; D is undetermined. This CDR3 comprises 16 residues. The germline V gene has CDR1 SGHVS and CDR2 FNYEAQ. Trimming left V 0 bases short and J 4 bases short, with 13 bases between. For the CDR3, the DNA is TGTGCCAGCAGCTTAGCCCCACAGACCTCAGGAAACACCATATATTTT. It translates to CASSLAPQTSGNTIYF.

The chain employs TRBV18 and TRBJ1-4; the D is unclear. The CDR3 is made up of 13 amino acids. The germline V and J ends were trimmed by 2 bases and 12 bases, with 13 bases remaining between them. Germline V gene lookup returns CDR1 KGHSH and CDR2 LQKENI. CDR3 sequence: CASSPNEREELFF. The CDR3, as DNA: TGTGCCAGCTCACCAAACGAGCGGGAGGAACTGTTTTTT.

The V gene is TRBV4-2, the J gene TRBJ2-3, with D hard to call. The germline gives CDR1 LGHNA, CDR2 YNFKEQ. The CDR3 covers 16 residues. Between the trimmed V and J ends, which lost 0 bases and 2 bases, there was a span of 12 bases. CDR3 sequence: CASSQDPKGVTDTQYF. The CDR3 DNA sequence: TGTGCCAGCAGCCAAGATCCGAAAGGAGTCACAGATACGCAGTATTTT.

The rearrangement uses TRBV3-1 (or the pseudogene TRBV3-2) and TRBJ1-1; TRBD1 aligns across 12 bases. CDR1 is LGHDT, CDR2 YNNKEL, per germline (reference sequence). The length of the CDR3 is 15 residues. The trim removed 4 bases at V and 3 bases at J, leaving 3 bases unmatched. The CDR3 region is CASSPRDRGHTEAFF. CDR3 in DNA: TGTGCCAGCAGCCCCCGGGACAGGGGGCACACTGAAGCTTTCTTT.

This chain joins TRBV3-1 (or the pseudogene TRBV3-2) and TRBJ1-1; no clear D. CDR1 LGHDT and CDR2 YNNKEL come from the germline V gene (reference sequence). V was clipped by 4 bases and J by 1 base, with 7 bases between them. The CDR3 is 13 residues long. CDR3 protein: CASSPGENTEAFF. Here the CDR3 DNA reads TGTGCCAGCAGCCCGGGAGAGAACACTGAAGCTTTCTTT.

This clone was seen a handful of times. The chain combines TRBV6-1 with TRBJ1-2; D ambiguous. Trimming left V 3 bases short and J 4 bases short, with 9 bases between. CDR3 length equals 13 residues. Germline assignment: CDR1 MNHNS and CDR2 SASEGT. The CDR3 reads CASSDRPTYGYTF. The CDR3, as DNA: TGTGCCAGCAGTGACAGGCCGACCTATGGCTACACCTTC.

This chain joins TRBV29-1 and TRBJ1-1, with D hard to call. Trimming took off 3 bases at V and 0 bases at J, with 20 bases between the two ends. The CDR3 runs to 17 residues. Germline-derived CDR1 and CDR2 are SQVTM and ANQGSEA. CDR3 nucleotide sequence: TGCAGCGTTGAGACTCGGTTTGTGACTCCGGTGAACACTGAAGCTTTCTTT. It codes for CSVETRFVTPVNTEAFF.

V gene TRBV6-2 or TRBV6-3 combines with J gene TRBJ1-4, with D unresolved. The CDR3 runs 14 residues. In germline, CDR1 is MNHEY, CDR2 SVGEGT. Deletions cut 2 bases from V and 6 bases from J, with 10 bases between. CDR3 sequence: CASSYPGMHEKLFF. Here the CDR3 DNA reads TGTGCCAGCAGTTACCCGGGGATGCATGAAAAACTGTTTTTT.

This chain connects TRBV27 to TRBJ2-6; possible D gene TRBD1, 6 bases. Germline V gene data show CDR1 as MNHEY and CDR2 as SMNVEV (reference sequence). This CDR3 is built from 16 residues. V was clipped by 8 bases and J by 2 bases, with 16 bases between them. The CDR3 DNA sequence: TGTGCCAGCGGTAGGTCCAGGGGAGCTGGGGCCAACGTCCTGACTTTC. Protein product: CASGRSRGAGANVLTF.

This rearrangement joins TRBV4-3 to TRBJ2-1; TRBD2 aligns across 12 bases. V trimming: 4 bases; J trimming: 6 bases; junction bases outside the gene matches: 10. Germline assignment: CDR1 LGHNA and CDR2 YSLEER. The CDR3 is 17 residues long. The CDR3 DNA is TGCGCCAGCAGCCCAGACCAACTAGCGGGGGGATCCAATGAGCAGTTCTTC. This encodes CASSPDQLAGGSNEQFF.

The V call is TRBV19, the J call TRBJ1-3; D is possibly TRBD1 (5 bases). CDR3 length equals 13 residues. Germline V gene data show CDR1 as LNHDA and CDR2 as SQIVND (reference sequence). Trimming cost V 7 bases and J 0 bases, with 7 bases left between them. The CDR3 sequence is CASNRFSGNTIYF. CDR3 nucleotide sequence: TGTGCCAGTAACAGGTTCTCTGGAAACACCATATATTTT.

The genes are TRBV19 and TRBJ2-1; TRBD2 might be the D (7 bases). Germline V gene lookup returns CDR1 LNHDA and CDR2 SQIVND (reference sequence). V was clipped by 5 bases and J by 2 bases, with 19 bases between them. This CDR3 is built from 17 residues. The chain's CDR3 is CASSALQGRGPYNEQFF. The CDR3 DNA follows: TGTGCCAGTAGTGCACTTCAGGGGCGGGGGCCCTACAATGAGCAGTTCTTC.

The J gene is TRBJ1-2, the V gene TRBV2, with D maybe TRBD1 (5 bases). The CDR3 has 14 residues. From germline, CDR1 is SNHLY and CDR2 FYNNEI. V shed 6 bases and J shed 1 base, with 12 bases lying between them. The CDR3 is CASRETEDNYGYTF. The CDR3 DNA follows: TGTGCCAGCAGGGAGACAGAGGATAACTATGGCTACACCTTC.

The chain carries TRBV5-1 and TRBJ1-2; 8 bases line up with TRBD1. Germline-derived CDR1 and CDR2 are SGHRS and YFSETQ. CDR3 length: 20 amino acids. V dropped 2 bases and J dropped 3; count of bases not matched to a gene: 21. The CDR3 DNA sequence: TGCGCCAGCAGCTTTGGCCCCCCAGGGGGCGTCAAGGAGGTATACTATGGCTACACCTTC. Protein product: CASSFGPPGGVKEVYYGYTF.

V usage is TRBV19 and J usage is TRBJ1-1; TRBD1 matches 8 bases. The CDR3 is 13 residues long. Germline CDR1 and CDR2: LNHDA and SQIVND (reference sequence). The V segment lost 3 bases and the J segment 8 bases; nucleotides outside the gene matches: 5. The DNA for the CDR3 is TGTGCCAGTAGTATCCCCGCAGGGGGCGAAGCTTTCTTT. It is translated as CASSIPAGGEAFF.

The genes are TRBV29-1 and TRBJ1-5; no reliable D call. Trimming shortened V by 4 bases and J by 3 bases, and 13 bases separated the two germline ends. This CDR3 has 14 residues. The germline CDR1 and CDR2 sequences are SQVTM and ANQGSEA. The CDR3 loop reads CSVAERGYNQPQHF. The DNA for the CDR3 is TGCAGCGTTGCTGAGAGAGGGTACAATCAGCCCCAGCATTTT.

The chain is built from TRBV6-1 and TRBJ2-7, with D hard to call. Trimming stripped 1 base from V and 3 bases from J, with 13 bases between. This CDR3 is 15 amino acids long. The V gene's germline CDR1 is MNHNS and CDR2 SASEGT. CDR3 bases: TGTGCCAGCAGTGAAGGTTGGAGTGGATACTACGAGCAGTACTTC. Protein: CASSEGWSGYYEQYF.

The chain uses TRBV27 and TRBJ1-2; a weak D match, TRBD1 (5 bases). This CDR3 has 15 residues. The germline V and J ends were trimmed by 6 bases and 0 bases, with 14 bases remaining between them. Germline loops: CDR1 MNHEY, CDR2 SMNVEV (reference sequence). The DNA of the CDR3 is TGTGCCAGCAGCCAGGGACTTCCTACTAACTATGGCTACACCTTC. As protein: CASSQGLPTNYGYTF.

The chain is built from TRBV6-1 and TRBJ1-2; 8 bases line up with TRBD1. Trimming at V came to 4 bases and at J to 0 bases, leaving 7 bases not matched to a gene. The CDR3 has 16 residues. Germline V gene sequence: CDR1 MNHNS, CDR2 SASEGT. CDR3 DNA: TGTGCCAGCAGTGTTCGACAGGGGACTGCTAACTATGGCTACACCTTC. It specifies CASSVRQGTANYGYTF.

The rearrangement links TRBV28 to TRBJ1-1; TRBD1 aligns across 7 bases. Trimming took 5 bases from V and 1 from J; bases not matched to a gene: 4. Germline CDR1 reads MDHEN; CDR2 reads SYDVKM. The CDR3 is 14 residues long. The CDR3 nucleotides are TGTGCCAGCAGTCCCCGGACAGGGAACACTGAAGCTTTCTTT. This translates into CASSPRTGNTEAFF.

The chain has TRBV5-4 and TRBJ2-3, with D tentatively TRBD1 (7 bases). The CDR3 has 15 residues. V was trimmed by 1 base and J by 6 bases, leaving 15 bases between them. Germline V gene sequence: CDR1 SGHNT, CDR2 YYREEE (reference sequence). The CDR3, as DNA: TGTGCCAGCAGCTTGTGGAGGGGGCATAGTGATACGCAGTATTTT. It specifies CASSLWRGHSDTQYF.

J is TRBJ1-2 and V is TRBV6-5; 10 bases agree with TRBD1. With V trimmed by 8 bases and J by 3 bases, 6 bases remained unmatched. Germline V gene sequence: CDR1 MNHEY, CDR2 SVGAGI. This CDR3 comprises 14 residues. DNA for the CDR3: TGTGCCAGCGTGGCCGGGACAGGGGACTATGGCTACACCTTC. Its protein is CASVAGTGDYGYTF.